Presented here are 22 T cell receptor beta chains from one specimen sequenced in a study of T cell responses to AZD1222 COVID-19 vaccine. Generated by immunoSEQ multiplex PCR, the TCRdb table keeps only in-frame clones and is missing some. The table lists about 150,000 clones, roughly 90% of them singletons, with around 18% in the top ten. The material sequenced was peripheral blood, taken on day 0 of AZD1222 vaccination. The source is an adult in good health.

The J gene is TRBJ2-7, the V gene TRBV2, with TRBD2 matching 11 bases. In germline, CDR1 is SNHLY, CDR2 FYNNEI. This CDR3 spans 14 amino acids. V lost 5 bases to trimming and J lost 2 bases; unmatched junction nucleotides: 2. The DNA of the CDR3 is TGTGCCAGCAGTTTAGCGGGGGGGCCCTACGAGCAGTACTTC. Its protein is CASSLAGGPYEQYF.

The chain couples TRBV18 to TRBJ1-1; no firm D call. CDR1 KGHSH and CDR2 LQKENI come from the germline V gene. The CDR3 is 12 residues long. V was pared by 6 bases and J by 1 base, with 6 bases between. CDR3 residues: CASSAQNTEAFF. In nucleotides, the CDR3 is TGTGCCAGCTCCGCACAGAACACTGAAGCTTTCTTT.

CDR3 in amino acids: CATSDYGAVQETQYF. The CDR3 DNA follows: TGTGCCACCAGTGATTATGGTGCTGTCCAAGAGACCCAGTACTTC. The chain uses TRBV24-1 and TRBJ2-5; D gene ambiguous. Trimming took 2 bases from V and 1 from J, leaving 10 bases between them. Germline V gene sequence: CDR1 KGHDR, CDR2 SFDVKD. There are 15 residues in the CDR3.

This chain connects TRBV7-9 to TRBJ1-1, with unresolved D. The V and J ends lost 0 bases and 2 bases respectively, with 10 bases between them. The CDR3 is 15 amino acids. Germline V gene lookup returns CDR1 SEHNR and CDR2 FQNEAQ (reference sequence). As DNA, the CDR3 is TGTGCCAGCAGCTTAGCGGACGGTGCCAACACTGAAGCTTTCTTT. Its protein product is CASSLADGANTEAFF.

CDR3: CAWSRGNYEQYF. As DNA, the CDR3 is TGTGCCTGGAGTAGGGGGAACTACGAGCAGTACTTC. The genes are TRBV30 and TRBJ2-7, with D possibly being TRBD1 (6 bases). This CDR3 is built from 12 residues. Germline V gene lookup returns CDR1 GTSNPN and CDR2 SVGIG (reference sequence). Trimming cost V 2 bases and J 3 bases, with 8 bases left between them.

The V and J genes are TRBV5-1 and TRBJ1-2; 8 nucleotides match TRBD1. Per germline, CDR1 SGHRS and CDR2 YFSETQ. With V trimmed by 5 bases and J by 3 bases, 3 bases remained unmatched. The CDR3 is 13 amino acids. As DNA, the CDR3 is TGCGCCAGCAGACAGACAGGGGACTATGGCTACACCTTC. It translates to CASRQTGDYGYTF.

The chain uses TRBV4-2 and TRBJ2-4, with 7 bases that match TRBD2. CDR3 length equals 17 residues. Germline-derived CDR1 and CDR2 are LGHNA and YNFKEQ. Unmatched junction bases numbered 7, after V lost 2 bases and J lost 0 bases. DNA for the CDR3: TGTGCCAGCAGCCAACAGGGACTAACCGTAGCCAAAAACATTCAGTACTTC. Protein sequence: CASSQQGLTVAKNIQYF.

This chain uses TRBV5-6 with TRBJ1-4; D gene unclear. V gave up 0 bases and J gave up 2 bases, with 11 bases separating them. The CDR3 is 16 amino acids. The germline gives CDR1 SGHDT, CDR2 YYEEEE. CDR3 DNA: TGTGCCAGCAGCTTGGGGGCGTCTCCGACTAATGAAAAACTGTTTTTT. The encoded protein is CASSLGASPTNEKLFF.

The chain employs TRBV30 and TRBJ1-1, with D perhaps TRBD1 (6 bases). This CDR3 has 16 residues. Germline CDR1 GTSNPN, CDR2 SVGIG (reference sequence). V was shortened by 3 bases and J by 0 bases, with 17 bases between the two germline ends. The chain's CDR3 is CAWRIAIGGLNTEAFF. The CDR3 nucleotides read TGTGCCTGGAGAATAGCGATAGGGGGGTTGAACACTGAAGCTTTCTTT.

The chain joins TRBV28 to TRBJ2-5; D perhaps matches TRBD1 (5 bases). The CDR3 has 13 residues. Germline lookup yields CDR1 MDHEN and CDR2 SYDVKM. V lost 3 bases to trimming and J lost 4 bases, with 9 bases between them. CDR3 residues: CASSFVGAETQYF. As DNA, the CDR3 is TGTGCCAGCAGTTTCGTAGGGGCAGAGACCCAGTACTTC. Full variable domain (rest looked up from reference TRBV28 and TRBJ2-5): DVKVTQSSRYLVKRTGEKVFLECVQDMDHENMFWYRQDPGLGLRLIYFSYDVKMKEKGDIPEGYSVSREKKERFSLILESASTNQTSMYLCASSFVGAETQYFGPGTRLLVL.

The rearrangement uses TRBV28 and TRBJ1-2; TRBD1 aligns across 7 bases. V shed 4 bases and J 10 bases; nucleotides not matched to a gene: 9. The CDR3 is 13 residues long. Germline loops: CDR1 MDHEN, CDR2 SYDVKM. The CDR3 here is CASSSPDRAVYTF. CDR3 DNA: TGTGCCAGCAGTTCCCCCGACAGGGCAGTCTACACCTTC.

The CDR3 loop is CASSGRDRLSSPYEQYF. In DNA, the CDR3 is TGTGCCAGCAGTGGGAGGGACAGGCTATCTTCTCCTTACGAGCAGTACTTC. This rearrangement joins TRBV28 to TRBJ2-7; a weak D match, TRBD1 (8 bases). Per germline, CDR1 MDHEN and CDR2 SYDVKM. The CDR3 has 17 amino acids. Trimming removed 5 bases at V and 4 bases at J, with 24 bases between.

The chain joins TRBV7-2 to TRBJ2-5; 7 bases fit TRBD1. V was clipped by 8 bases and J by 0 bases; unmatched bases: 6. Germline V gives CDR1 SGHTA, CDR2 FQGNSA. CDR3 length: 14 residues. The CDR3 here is CASYPQGYQETQYF. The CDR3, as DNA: TGTGCCAGCTACCCACAGGGGTACCAAGAGACCCAGTACTTC.

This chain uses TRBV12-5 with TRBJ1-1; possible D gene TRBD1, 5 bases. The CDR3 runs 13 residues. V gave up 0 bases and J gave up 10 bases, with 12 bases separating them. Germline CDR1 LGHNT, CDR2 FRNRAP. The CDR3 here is CASGLVTGATAFF. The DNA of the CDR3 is TGTGCTAGTGGTTTGGTAACAGGAGCGACAGCTTTCTTT.

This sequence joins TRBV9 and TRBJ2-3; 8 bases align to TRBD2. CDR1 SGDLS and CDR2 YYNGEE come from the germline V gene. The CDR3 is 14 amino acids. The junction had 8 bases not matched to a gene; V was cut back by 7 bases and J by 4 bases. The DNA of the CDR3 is TGTGCCAGCTCTTGGCGGGAGGAACCAGATACGCAGTATTTT. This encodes CASSWREEPDTQYF. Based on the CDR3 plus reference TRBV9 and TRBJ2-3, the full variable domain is DSGVTQTPKHLITATGQRVTLRCSPRSGDLSVYWYQQSLDQGLQFLIQYYNGEERAKGNILERFSAQQFPDLHSELNLSSLELGDSALYFCASSWREEPDTQYFGPGTRLTVL.

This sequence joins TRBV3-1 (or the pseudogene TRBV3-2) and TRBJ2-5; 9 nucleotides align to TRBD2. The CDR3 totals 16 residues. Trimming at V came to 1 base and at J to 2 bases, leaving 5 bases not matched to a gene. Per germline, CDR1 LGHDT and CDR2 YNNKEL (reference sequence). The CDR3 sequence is CASSQGLAAGQETQYF. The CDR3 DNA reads TGTGCCAGCAGCCAAGGACTAGCGGCGGGACAAGAGACCCAGTACTTC.

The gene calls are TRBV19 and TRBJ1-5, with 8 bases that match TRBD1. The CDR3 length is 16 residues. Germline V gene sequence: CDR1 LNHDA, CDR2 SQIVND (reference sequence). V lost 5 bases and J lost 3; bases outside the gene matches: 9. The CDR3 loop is CASSSSRDRINQPQHF. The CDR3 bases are TGTGCCAGTAGTTCAAGCCGGGACAGGATCAATCAGCCCCAGCATTTT. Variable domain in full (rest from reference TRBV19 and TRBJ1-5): DGGITQSPKYLFRKEGQNVTLSCEQNLNHDAMYWYRQDPGQGLRLIYYSQIVNDFQKGDIAEGYSVSREKKESFPLTVTSAQKNPTAFYLCASSSSRDRINQPQHFGDGTRLSIL.

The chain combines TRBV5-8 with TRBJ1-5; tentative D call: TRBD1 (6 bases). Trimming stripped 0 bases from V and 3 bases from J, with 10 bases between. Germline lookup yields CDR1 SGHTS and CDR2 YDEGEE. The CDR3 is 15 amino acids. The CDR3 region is CASSLGGTFNQPQHF. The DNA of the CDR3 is TGTGCCAGCAGCTTGGGTGGGACATTCAATCAGCCCCAGCATTTT.

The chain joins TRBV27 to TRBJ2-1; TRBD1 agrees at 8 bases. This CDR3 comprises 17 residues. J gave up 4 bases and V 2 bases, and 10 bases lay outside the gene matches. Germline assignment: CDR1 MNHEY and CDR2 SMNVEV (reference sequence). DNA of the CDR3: TGTGCCAGCAGTTTACCACAAGGACAGGGAATTTACAATGAGCAGTTCTTC. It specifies CASSLPQGQGIYNEQFF.

CDR3 region: CASSSNQGFSGNTIYF. The CDR3 nucleotides read TGTGCCAGCTCATCAAACCAGGGGTTCTCTGGAAACACCATATATTTT. The gene calls are TRBV18 and TRBJ1-3, with D tentatively TRBD1 (6 bases). The CDR3 sequence is 16 residues long. The V gene's germline CDR1 is KGHSH and CDR2 LQKENI. V lost 5 bases and J 0 bases, leaving 14 bases between the germline ends.

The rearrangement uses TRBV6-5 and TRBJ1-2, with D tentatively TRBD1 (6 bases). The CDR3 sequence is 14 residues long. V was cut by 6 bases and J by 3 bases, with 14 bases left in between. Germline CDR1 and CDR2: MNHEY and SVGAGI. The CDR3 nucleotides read TGTGCCAGCAGCCGAACAGGGCGAGACTATGGCTACACCTTC. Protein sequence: CASSRTGRDYGYTF.

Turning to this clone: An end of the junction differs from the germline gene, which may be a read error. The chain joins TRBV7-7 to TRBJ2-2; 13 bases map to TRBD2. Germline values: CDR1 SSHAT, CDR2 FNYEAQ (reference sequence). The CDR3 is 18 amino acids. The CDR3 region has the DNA TGTGCTAGCAGCTTACGGACTAGCGGGGGACCGAACACCGGGGAGCTGTTTTTT. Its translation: CASSLRTSGGPNTGELFF.